Given below is one TCR beta chain in context. Its antigen remains unidentified. The data are from a study of CXCR3-negative and CXCR3-positive naive CD8 T cells. Findings of the study overall: For naive cells, CXCR3-negative and CXCR3-positive subsets had similar TRBV-TRBJ usage; for memory cells, usage differed. Naive CXCR3-positive cells had TRB CDR3s more hydrophobic than those of CXCR3-negative naive cells.

Through 5' RACE with UMI labels, the TRB cDNA libraries were prepared. TCRdb reanalyzed the 5' RACE reads, giving one entry per CDR3 protein sequence and no DNA. This repertoire comprises 120,000 or so distinct CDR3 sequences; its ten largest clones make up around 0.62%. Naive CD8+ T lymphocytes were specified as CD45RO-CCR7+CD27+CD95-. CDR1 MNHEY and CDR2 SVGEGT come from the germline V gene. The CDR3 extends over 13 amino acids. The rearrangement links TRBV6-2 or TRBV6-3 to TRBJ2-1; as DNA is missing, the TRBD1 call by TCRdb cannot be tested. The sequence was collected from a human donor in good health. Some clones in this sample may be carry-over from other donors' samples. Sequencing used naive CXCR3+ CD8+ T cells from blood. The subset is: CD45RO-CCR7+CD27+CD95- naive CD8+ T cells expressing CXCR3 (TNR3+). The CDR3 loop reads CASSYRTPHEQFF.